This TCR beta chain derives from a study of CD8+ T cells in alopecia areata. Overall study results and limits: Alphabeta T cells residing in normal skin are also sequenced in scalp samples. Many of the expanded lesional clones endured in scalp and blood while on tofacitinib. Compared with normal scalp, lesional scalp had higher clonality and more expanded CD8+ clones.

In the case of this clone: Its antigen is not known.

As the sequencing template, cDNA was produced by extracting RNA and reverse transcribing it. TCRdb's copy holds only in-frame clones and misses some; the assay was immunoSEQ multiplex PCR. This table has about 190,000 clones, more than 50% appearing once. V gave up 7 bases and J gave up 2 bases, with 11 bases separating them. From germline, CDR1 is SQVTM and CDR2 ANQGSEA. The CDR3 spans 12 residues. Treatment indicated: oral pan-JAK inhibitor, 5-10 mg twice daily. In alopecia areata patients, both lesional scalp punch biopsies and peripheral blood were collected. The origin of this receptor is a human donor with alopecia areata. The material sequenced was CD4+ T cells sorted from blood, taken at week 24, from a patient treated with tofacitinib. The genes are TRBV29-1 and TRBJ1-2; no firm D call. DNA for the CDR3: TGCAGCGGATCGGATGGGAACTATGGCTACACCTTC. Amino acid sequence: CSGSDGNYGYTF.